A selection of T cell receptor beta chains follows, all from one sample in a study of T cells after yellow fever vaccination. TCRdb processed the 5' RACE reads anew with MiXCR; each CDR3 protein has one entry. The sample contains roughly 120,000 distinct CDR3 sequences, approximately 7.1% of which appear only once. Sequenced material: CD4+ T cells sorted from PBMCs, taken roughly 47 days after the first yellow fever vaccination. These receptors came from a man aged 18 to 29 who received the YFV17D yellow fever vaccine. Each CDR3 is given with its conserved first and last residue. Fields, in order: D gene, clone size, V gene, J gene, CDR3 DNA, CDR3 protein. The D gene is left open where the match is weak. Size is stated for part of the rows, as once, few or many counts, or as a class when the clone is expanded.

>TRBD2|many|TRBV7-2|TRBJ2-3
TGTGCCAGCACCCTTAGCGGGGCGGTCACAGATACGCAGTATTTT
CASTLSGAVTDTQYF
>.|many|TRBV6-2/TRBV6-3|TRBJ2-5
TGTGCCAGCAGTTACAGGAGGGGGCAAGAGACCCAGTACTTC
CASSYRRGQETQYF
>.|many|TRBV4-3|TRBJ2-3
TGCGCCAGCAGCCAAGGGGAGTCAGATACGCAGTATTTT
CASSQGESDTQYF
>.|.|TRBV19|TRBJ1-2
TGTGCCAGTAGTATAGATCGCCGAGGGATTGGCTACACCTTC
CASSIDRRGIGYTF
>.|few|TRBV7-8|TRBJ1-2
TGTGCCAGCAGCCGAGAGGGCCACTCCTATGGCTACACCTTC
CASSREGHSYGYTF
>.|many|TRBV7-3|TRBJ1-1
TGTGCCAGCAGTCACTCGGTGGGTTTCGAGGCTTTCTTT
CASSHSVGFEAFF
>.|few|TRBV3-1|TRBJ1-2
TGTGCCTGCAGCCAAGGCCCTGACGGAGGGTCTGGCTACACCTTC
CACSQGPDGGSGYTF
>.|many|TRBV5-6|TRBJ1-2
TGTGCCAGCAGCTTGCCCCGTGGAACAGTCGGCTACACCTTC
CASSLPRGTVGYTF
>.|few|TRBV7-2|TRBJ1-5
TGTGCCAGCAGTAATCGGGGCGGCAATCAGCCCCAGCATTTT
CASSNRGGNQPQHF
>.|many|TRBV14|TRBJ2-1
TGTGCCAGCAGCCAAAGTGGACCCAATGAGCAGTTCTTC
CASSQSGPNEQFF
>TRBD2|few|TRBV4-1|TRBJ2-7
TGCGCCAGCAGCCAAGGGACTAGCGGGGGGGCCTTCTCCTACGAGCAGTACTTC
CASSQGTSGGAFSYEQYF
>TRBD2|many|TRBV4-3|TRBJ2-7
TGCGCCAGCAGGCGACAACTAGCGGAGAACTACGAGCAGTACTTC
CASRRQLAENYEQYF
>TRBD2|many|TRBV6-1|TRBJ2-1
TGTGCCATTAGAAAAGCGGGGGCCGTATACAATGAGCAGTTCTTC
CAIRKAGAVYNEQFF
>.|few|TRBV15|TRBJ2-7
TGTGCCACCAGCAGAGGATTTAGCTCCTACGAGCAGTACTTC
CATSRGFSSYEQYF
>TRBD1|many|TRBV5-1|TRBJ2-2
TGCGCCAGCAGCCCGGGACAGATAAACACCGGGGAGCTGTTTTTT
CASSPGQINTGELFF
>.|.|TRBV25-1|TRBJ1-5
TGTGCCAGCAGTGACCAGGGTCAGCCCCAGCATTTT
CASSDQGQPQHF
>.|.|TRBV5-1|TRBJ2-5
TGCGCCAGCAGCCGGGACTCCGAGGTCCAGTACTTC
CASSRDSEVQYF